The 3 T cell receptor beta chains given below trace back to one sample, sequenced in a study of blood T cell repertoires in COVID-19. Repertoires were generated with immunoSEQ multiplex PCR, while TCRdb's copy carries only in-frame clones and drops some. The profile covers 70,000 to 90,000 clones, with roughly 90% appearing a single time and 6.3% taken by the ten largest. The material sequenced was peripheral blood. Every receptor here comes from a man older than 75 with COVID-19, enrolled during active disease.

The genes are TRBV7-8 and TRBJ1-1; 9 positions match TRBD1. The CDR3 has 14 amino acids. The germline gives CDR1 SGHVS, CDR2 FQNEAQ. V lost 6 bases, J lost 9 bases, and 11 bases stayed unmatched. In DNA, the CDR3 is TGTGCCAGCAGTACAGGGCCGGGACAGGGTAAAGCTTTCTTT. It translates to CASSTGPGQGKAFF.

This chain joins TRBV7-7 and TRBJ2-5; maybe TRBD2 (7 bases). Germline CDR1 is SSHAT and CDR2 is FNYEAQ (reference sequence). Between the trimmed V and J ends, which lost 5 bases and 4 bases, there was a span of 17 bases. The CDR3 extends over 15 amino acids. The CDR3 region has the DNA TGTGCCAGCAGCCCCCGGGGGGCCGGGGCAGAGACCCAGTACTTC. Residues: CASSPRGAGAETQYF.

The chain recombines TRBV4-3 with TRBJ1-5; no reliable D call. With 0 bases removed from V and 7 bases from J, the gap between germline ends came to 13 bases. In germline, CDR1 is LGHNA, CDR2 YSLEER. The CDR3 spans 15 residues. The CDR3 bases are TGCGCCAGCAGCCAAGAGCCTTTTGCGGGCCAGCCCCAGCATTTT. Encoded protein: CASSQEPFAGQPQHF.